Listed here are 14 T cell receptor beta chains from one sample, sequenced in a study of cytomegalovirus exposure and HLA in healthy donors. With 60 Vbeta and 13 Jbeta primers, the PCR was carried out. Measured with immunoSEQ multiplex PCR; TCRdb has only the in-frame clones, and not every one. Found here are more than 85,000 clones, roughly 75% of them singletons; the top ten hold approximately 4.8%. The sequencing input was PBMCs. These TCRs come from a woman aged 18-30 years in good health and CMV-seropositive.

V and J are TRBV11-1 and TRBJ1-2; TRBD1 matches 8 bases. V lost 5 bases and J lost 6; bases outside the gene matches: 11. From germline, CDR1 is SGHAT and CDR2 FQDESV (reference sequence). CDR3 size: 15 residues. CDR3 sequence (DNA): TGTGCCAGCAGCGTGGACAGGGTCGGGTTTCATGGCTACACCTTC. This encodes CASSVDRVGFHGYTF.

The V and J genes are TRBV27 and TRBJ1-1; no clear D gene. The germline CDR1 and CDR2 sequences are MNHEY and SMNVEV (reference sequence). The CDR3 is 14 amino acids. V shed 7 bases and J shed 1 base, with 13 bases lying between them. Here the CDR3 DNA reads TGTGCCAGCACCCCACTGGCGGGGAACACTGAAGCTTTCTTT. It translates to CASTPLAGNTEAFF.

This chain joins TRBV5-1 and TRBJ2-1, with 10 bases that match TRBD2. V lost 0 bases to trimming and J lost 0 bases; unmatched junction nucleotides: 12. The CDR3 contains 20 residues. Germline CDR1 SGHRS, CDR2 YFSETQ. Here the CDR3 DNA reads TGCGCCAGCAGCTTGGCAAGGCTAGCGGGAGCCCCGAGCTCCTACAATGAGCAGTTCTTC. Amino acids: CASSLARLAGAPSSYNEQFF.

The genes are TRBV27 and TRBJ2-7, with 7 bases that match TRBD1. The CDR3 runs 15 residues. Germline V gene data show CDR1 as MNHEY and CDR2 as SMNVEV (reference sequence). V shed 2 bases, J shed 2 bases, and the junction held 6 bases outside the gene matches. Here the CDR3 DNA reads TGTGCCAGCAGTTTAGCCAGGGGGTTGACCTACGAGCAGTACTTC. Protein: CASSLARGLTYEQYF.

This clone showed up just a few times. V is TRBV19 and J is TRBJ1-5; maybe TRBD1 (5 bases). From germline, CDR1 is LNHDA and CDR2 SQIVND (reference sequence). This CDR3 has 15 amino acids. V lost 5 bases and J 10 bases, leaving 21 bases between the germline ends. CDR3 DNA: TGTGCCAGTAGTCTCCTCGCTCAGGGCGTTGATCCCCAGCATTTT. Encoded protein: CASSLLAQGVDPQHF.

The chain combines TRBV25-1 with TRBJ1-1, with 9 bases lining up with TRBD1. The V segment lost 6 bases and the J segment 5 bases; nucleotides outside the gene matches: 7. The CDR3 is 14 residues long. CDR1 MGHDK and CDR2 SYGVNS come from the germline V gene. CDR3 coding DNA: TGTGCCAGCAGGGCGCGGGACAGGGCGACTGAAGCTTTCTTT. Encoded protein: CASRARDRATEAFF.

The CDR3 DNA is TGTGCCAGCAGCATAGGGGGCCTGAACACTGAAGCTTTCTTT. Protein: CASSIGGLNTEAFF. The gene calls are TRBV7-6 and TRBJ1-1, with TRBD1 matching over 7 bases. Germline values: CDR1 SGHVS, CDR2 FNYEAQ. The CDR3 is made up of 14 amino acids. V lost 5 bases, J lost 0 bases, and 3 bases stayed unmatched.

This clone was counted a few times. The chain links TRBV19 to TRBJ2-1, with D perhaps TRBD2 (6 bases). The CDR3 runs to 14 residues. Germline V gene data show CDR1 as LNHDA and CDR2 as SQIVND (reference sequence). Trimming stripped 3 bases from V and 10 bases from J, with 16 bases between. In DNA form, the CDR3 reads TGTGCCAGTAGTATGTCCCTAGCGAGGGACGAGCAGTTCTTC. Protein product: CASSMSLARDEQFF.

V gene TRBV4-3 combines with J gene TRBJ1-1; D may be TRBD1 (5 bases). The CDR3 is 12 amino acids. V dropped 1 base and J dropped 11 bases, with 11 bases sitting between them. In germline, CDR1 is LGHNA, CDR2 YSLEER. DNA for the CDR3: TGCGCCAGCAGCCAAGGGCCAACAGGTGCTTTCTTT. Translated, it gives CASSQGPTGAFF.

This chain's CDR3 is CASGSSGSPDTQYF. The CDR3, as DNA: TGTGCTAGTGGCTCTAGCGGGAGCCCAGATACGCAGTATTTT. The chain couples TRBV12-5 to TRBJ2-3; 10 nucleotides line up with TRBD2. The CDR3 is made up of 14 amino acids. The V gene end was trimmed by 6 bases and the J gene end by 4 bases; junction bases not matched to a gene: 4. CDR1 and CDR2 from the germline V gene are LGHNT and FRNRAP. Full variable domain (missing parts from reference TRBV12-5 and TRBJ2-3): DARVTQTPRHKVTEMGQEVTMRCQPILGHNTVFWYRQTMMQGLELLAYFRNRAPLDDSGMPKDRFSAEMPDATLATLKIQPSEPRDSAVYFCASGSSGSPDTQYFGPGTRLTVL.

This sequence joins TRBV5-1 and TRBJ2-1; D may be TRBD2 (6 bases). V lost 5 bases to trimming and J lost 4 bases, with 10 bases between them. Germline V gene data show CDR1 as SGHRS and CDR2 as YFSETQ. The CDR3 totals 13 residues. CDR3 amino acids: CASRVAEYNEQFF. The CDR3 DNA follows: TGCGCCAGCAGGGTAGCGGAGTACAATGAGCAGTTCTTC.

V and J are TRBV4-1 and TRBJ1-5; a weak D match, TRBD1 (6 bases). V lost 3 bases to trimming and J lost 0 bases, with 12 bases between them. CDR1 is MGHRA and CDR2 is YSYEKL in the germline V gene. The CDR3 contains 16 residues. The CDR3 sequence is CASSQTQGYSNQPQHF. CDR3 DNA sequence: TGCGCCAGCAGCCAGACCCAGGGGTATAGCAATCAGCCCCAGCATTTT.

The chain uses TRBV4-3 and TRBJ2-3; possibly TRBD2 for D (6 bases). The V gene's germline CDR1 is LGHNA and CDR2 YSLEER. This CDR3 comprises 16 residues. V was trimmed by 1 base and J by 3 bases, leaving 14 bases between them. The CDR3 reads CASSQGTAGLTDTQYF. CDR3 coding DNA: TGCGCCAGCAGCCAAGGAACGGCGGGATTGACAGATACGCAGTATTTT.

Only one count was recorded for this clone. The chain employs TRBV30 and TRBJ2-5; 7 bases fit TRBD2. Germline V CDR1 and CDR2: GTSNPN, SVGIG (reference sequence). With V trimmed by 3 bases and J by 4 bases, 14 bases remained unmatched. The CDR3 totals 16 residues. CDR3 nucleotide sequence: TGTGCCTGGAGCAACCTTGGGGCTAGCGGAACAGAGACCCAGTACTTC. Translated, it gives CAWSNLGASGTETQYF. The full variable domain, completed using reference TRBV30 and TRBJ2-5, is SQTIHQWPATLVQPVGSPLSLECTVEGTSNPNLYWYRQAAGRGLQLLFYSVGIGQISSEVPQNLSASRPQDRQFILSSKKLLLSDSGFYLCAWSNLGASGTETQYFGPGTRLLVL.